This entry lists 3 T cell receptor beta chains sequenced from one sample in a study of T cell responses to AZD1222 COVID-19 vaccine. Using immunoSEQ multiplex PCR, the repertoire was profiled, and TCRdb retains in-frame clones only, with some absent. The sample lists 180,000 or so clones; around 94% were seen once. The specimen was peripheral blood, collected on day 0 of AZD1222 vaccination. The receptors here all came from an adult in good health.

This chain connects TRBV3-1 (or the pseudogene TRBV3-2) to TRBJ1-3, with D hard to call. Germline-derived CDR1 and CDR2 are LGHDT and YNNKEL (reference sequence). The CDR3 loop spans 15 amino acids. Trimming stripped 1 base from V and 4 bases from J, with 11 bases between. CDR3 bases: TGTGCCAGCAGCCAAGGTTCTTGGCCCGGAAACACCATATATTTT. Encoded protein: CASSQGSWPGNTIYF.

The chain employs TRBV19 and TRBJ2-5, with D tentatively TRBD2 (5 bases). V was trimmed by 6 bases and J by 0 bases, leaving 17 bases between them. The germline CDR1 and CDR2 sequences are LNHDA and SQIVND (reference sequence). This CDR3 has 16 residues. In DNA form, the CDR3 reads TGTGCCAGTAGATCATCGTTCGCGGACTACCAAGAGACCCAGTACTTC. This codes for CASRSSFADYQETQYF.

The chain carries TRBV5-1 and TRBJ2-7; 7 bases line up with TRBD1. Unmatched junction bases numbered 4, after V lost 4 bases and J lost 0 bases. CDR3 length: 14 residues. From germline, CDR1 is SGHRS and CDR2 YFSETQ. CDR3: CASSKDRSSYEQYF. Written as DNA, the CDR3 is TGCGCCAGCAGCAAGGACAGGAGCTCCTACGAGCAGTACTTC.